This passage covers 15 T cell receptor beta chains from one sample sequenced in a study of pediatric ulcerative colitis. The rectum was sampled with one to two pinch biopsies at colonoscopy. Assay: immunoSEQ multiplex PCR; the TCRdb copy retains only in-frame clones and omits some. Found here are fewer than 20,000 clones, roughly four fifths of them singletons; the top ten hold roughly 7%. The sequenced material came from gut tissue. The receptors shown here come from a boy between 5 and 17 years old with moderate ulcerative colitis.

This clone was counted only a few times. The gene calls are TRBV7-8 and TRBJ2-7, with D maybe TRBD2 (6 bases). This CDR3 spans 16 amino acids. V was cut by 1 base and J by 0 bases, with 13 bases left in between. Germline loops: CDR1 SGHVS, CDR2 FQNEAQ. DNA for the CDR3: TGTGCCAGCAGCTTAGAGGGGCGGGGTAGCTCCTACGAGCAGTACTTC. The encoded protein is CASSLEGRGSSYEQYF. Combining the CDR3 with reference TRBV7-8 and TRBJ2-7 gives the whole variable domain GAGVSQSPRYKVAKRGQDVALRCDPISGHVSLFWYQQALGQGPEFLTYFQNEAQLDKSGLPSDRFFAERPEGSVSTLKIQRTQQEDSAVYLCASSLEGRGSSYEQYFGPGTRLTVT.

This clone was counted between two and nine times. The chain is built from TRBV5-1 and TRBJ1-4, with unresolved D. V dropped 2 bases and J dropped 7 bases, with 12 bases sitting between them. The CDR3 is 14 amino acids. Germline V gene data show CDR1 as SGHRS and CDR2 as YFSETQ. The CDR3 region is CASSFGQDFEKLFF. The CDR3 DNA is TGCGCCAGCAGCTTTGGGCAGGATTTTGAAAAACTGTTTTTT.

This clone was observed a handful of times. The chain uses TRBV28 and TRBJ1-1; no clear D gene. Deletions cut 6 bases from V and 3 bases from J, with 14 bases between. Germline CDR1 MDHEN, CDR2 SYDVKM. The CDR3 contains 14 residues. The CDR3 DNA follows: TGTGCCAGCAGCCGGAGGTCTACGGACACTGAAGCTTTCTTT. It codes for CASSRRSTDTEAFF.

This chain joins TRBV19 and TRBJ1-2; D is unresolved. Trimming cost V 3 bases and J 0 bases, with 8 bases left between them. Looked up from germline, CDR1 is LNHDA and CDR2 is SQIVND (reference sequence). The CDR3 totals 14 residues. In DNA form, the CDR3 reads TGTGCCAGTAGTATCCGACCGGCTAACTATGGCTACACCTTC. Amino acid sequence: CASSIRPANYGYTF.

The chain joins TRBV4-3 to TRBJ2-1; maybe TRBD1 (6 bases). This CDR3 has 16 residues. Trimming took off 1 base at V and 2 bases at J, with 12 bases between the two ends. Germline CDR1 and CDR2: LGHNA and YSLEER. The CDR3 here is CASSQAIRGAYNEQFF. The CDR3 DNA reads as TGCGCCAGCAGCCAAGCGATCAGGGGAGCCTACAATGAGCAGTTCTTC.

The chain joins TRBV7-9 to TRBJ2-1, with TRBD1 identical over 7 bases. This CDR3 has 15 residues. Losses at the gene ends were 4 bases for V and 2 bases for J; bases not matched to a gene: 5. Germline V gives CDR1 SEHNR, CDR2 FQNEAQ (reference sequence). CDR3: CASSSGQVAYNEQFF. DNA of the CDR3: TGTGCCAGCAGCTCCGGACAGGTAGCCTACAATGAGCAGTTCTTC.

This clone was picked up a small number of times. This chain connects TRBV7-3 to TRBJ2-3, with 7 bases aligning to TRBD2. Germline V CDR1 and CDR2: SGHTA, FQGTGA. V dropped 5 bases and J dropped 1; count of bases not matched to a gene: 12. This CDR3 is 17 amino acids long. CDR3 in amino acids: CASSLLGGEDGTDTQYF. In DNA, the CDR3 is TGTGCCAGCAGCCTCCTTGGGGGGGAGGACGGCACAGATACGCAGTATTTT.

The chain links TRBV7-9 to TRBJ1-2; the D is unclear. Germline V CDR1 and CDR2: SEHNR, FQNEAQ (reference sequence). This CDR3 has 11 residues. V was trimmed by 6 bases and J by 4 bases, leaving 6 bases between them. The CDR3 nucleotides are TGTGCCAGCAGGGAGGGCTATGGCTACACCTTC. Translation gives CASREGYGYTF.

The V gene is TRBV4-1, the J gene TRBJ2-5; TRBD2 aligns across 14 bases. CDR3 length: 19 amino acids. With V trimmed by 4 bases and J by 1 base, 11 bases remained unmatched. Germline values: CDR1 MGHRA, CDR2 YSYEKL. The CDR3 sequence is CASSPIWTSGGSLQETQYF. The CDR3 bases are TGCGCCAGCAGCCCGATATGGACTAGCGGGGGGTCTCTCCAAGAGACCCAGTACTTC.

The chain employs TRBV19 and TRBJ2-7, with D perhaps matching TRBD2 (5 bases). Trimming left V 2 bases short and J 5 bases short, with 10 bases between. The CDR3 consists of 13 residues. Per germline, CDR1 LNHDA and CDR2 SQIVND (reference sequence). The CDR3, as DNA: TGTGCCAGTAGTATACGGGGAATGAACGAGCAGTACTTC. Its translation: CASSIRGMNEQYF.

Notes on this clone: Different DNA sequences within this sample yield the same CDR3. V and J are TRBV25-1 and TRBJ1-4; possibly TRBD1 for D (5 bases). CDR3 length: 13 amino acids. Trimming cost V 1 base and J 8 bases, with 8 bases left between them. Looked up from germline, CDR1 is MGHDK and CDR2 is SYGVNS. The CDR3 loop is CASSEFGGEKLFF. CDR3 coding DNA: TGTGCCAGCAGTGAATTTGGGGGGGAAAAACTGTTTTTT.

The chain is built from TRBV7-2 and TRBJ2-3, with 7 bases that match TRBD1. Germline assignment: CDR1 SGHTA and CDR2 FQGNSA. This CDR3 spans 13 amino acids. J lost 5 bases, V lost 5 bases, and 4 bases had no gene match. The CDR3 DNA follows: TGTGCCAGCAGCGCCCGGGACAGAGATACGCAGTATTTT. Protein product: CASSARDRDTQYF. The full variable domain, rest sourced from reference TRBV7-2 and TRBJ2-3, is GAGVSQSPSNKVTEKGKDVELRCDPISGHTALYWYRQSLGQGLEFLIYFQGNSAPDKSGLPSDRFSAERTGGSVSTLTIQRTQQEDSAVYLCASSARDRDTQYFGPGTRLTVL.

This clone occurred a few times. The chain is built from TRBV4-2 and TRBJ1-6; 8 bases match TRBD1. With V trimmed by 0 bases and J by 1 base, 8 bases remained unmatched. This CDR3 comprises 19 residues. The germline V gene encodes CDR1 LGHNA and CDR2 YNFKEQ. Here the CDR3 DNA reads TGTGCCAGCAGCCAAGATCGGACAGGGAGTCGATCCTATAATTCACCCCTCCACTTT. Encoded protein: CASSQDRTGSRSYNSPLHF.

The chain joins TRBV6-5 to TRBJ1-2; D ambiguous. V lost 3 bases, J lost 4 bases, and 12 bases lay in between. This CDR3 region has 14 residues. Germline V gene data show CDR1 as MNHEY and CDR2 as SVGAGI. CDR3 nucleotide sequence: TGTGCCAGCAGTTATCAGCCAGGACCCTATGGCTACACCTTC. Translated: CASSYQPGPYGYTF.

The chain combines TRBV18 with TRBJ1-1, with a possible D match to TRBD1 (5 bases). Germline-derived CDR1 and CDR2 are KGHSH and LQKENI. CDR3 size: 12 residues. The ends were cut back, 11 bases at V and 0 bases at J, with 10 bases in the middle. The CDR3 loop reads CAGGAVNTEAFF. In nucleotides, the CDR3 is TGTGCCGGCGGGGCTGTGAACACTGAAGCTTTCTTT. Full variable domain (remainder filled in from reference TRBV18 and TRBJ1-1): NAGVMQNPRHLVRRRGQEARLRCSPMKGHSHVYWYRQLPEEGLKFMVYLQKENIIDESGMPKERFSAEFPKEGPSILRIQQVVRGDSAAYFCAGGAVNTEAFFGQGTRLTVV.